Included here is one T cell receptor beta chain sequence, with context. No antigen is known for it. The data belong to a study of beta chain features in type 1 diabetes. At the level of the study: Patients did not differ from healthy donors in age, gender or cell yield. Whole-study results and caveats: Shorter TCRB CDR3s, moderately but significantly so, were found in Type 1 diabetes patients in all four CD4+ subsets.

The CDR3 has 14 residues. Germline CDR1 SGHTA, CDR2 FQGNSA. Between the trimmed V and J ends, which lost 1 base and 0 bases, there was a span of 4 bases. Sampling consisted of one heparinised blood draw per donor, averaging around 100 mL. Stem cell-like memory, regulatory, central memory and naive CD4+ cells were sorted via CD45RO/CCR7/CD25/CD127/CD95/CD27. Expressed TCRB transcripts got sequenced, as all isolated RNA was reverse transcribed. Clones were sequenced by immunoSEQ multiplex PCR, and TCRdb holds only the in-frame ones, with some missing. The sample consists of about 160,000 clones, around 8% of them appearing once.

This receptor was taken from a man aged 18 to 29 in good health. V usage is TRBV7-2 and J usage is TRBJ1-5; no reliable D call. The sample taken for sequencing was central memory CD4+ T cells from blood. In DNA, the CDR3 is TGTGCCAGCAGCTTAGACTTTAGCAATCAGCCCCAGCATTTT. Translating gives CASSLDFSNQPQHF.